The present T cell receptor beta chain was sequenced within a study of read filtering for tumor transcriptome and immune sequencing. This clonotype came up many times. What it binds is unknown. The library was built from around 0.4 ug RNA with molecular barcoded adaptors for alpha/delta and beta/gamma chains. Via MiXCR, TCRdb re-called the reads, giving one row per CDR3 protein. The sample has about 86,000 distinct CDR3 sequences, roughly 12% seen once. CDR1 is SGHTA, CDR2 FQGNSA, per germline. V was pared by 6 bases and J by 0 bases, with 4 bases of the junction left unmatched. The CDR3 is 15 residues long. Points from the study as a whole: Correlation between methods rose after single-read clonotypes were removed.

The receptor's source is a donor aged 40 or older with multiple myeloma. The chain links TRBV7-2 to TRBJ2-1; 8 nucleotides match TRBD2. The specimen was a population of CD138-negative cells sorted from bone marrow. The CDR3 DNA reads TGTGCCAGCAGGATAACTAGCGGCTCCTACAATGAGCAGTTCTTC. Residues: CASRITSGSYNEQFF. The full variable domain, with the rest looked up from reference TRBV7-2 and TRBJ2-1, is GAGVSQSPSNKVTEKGKDVELRCDPISGHTALYWYRQSLGQGLEFLIYFQGNSAPDKSGLPSDRFSAERTGGSVSTLTIQRTQQEDSAVYLCASRITSGSYNEQFFGPGTRLTVL.